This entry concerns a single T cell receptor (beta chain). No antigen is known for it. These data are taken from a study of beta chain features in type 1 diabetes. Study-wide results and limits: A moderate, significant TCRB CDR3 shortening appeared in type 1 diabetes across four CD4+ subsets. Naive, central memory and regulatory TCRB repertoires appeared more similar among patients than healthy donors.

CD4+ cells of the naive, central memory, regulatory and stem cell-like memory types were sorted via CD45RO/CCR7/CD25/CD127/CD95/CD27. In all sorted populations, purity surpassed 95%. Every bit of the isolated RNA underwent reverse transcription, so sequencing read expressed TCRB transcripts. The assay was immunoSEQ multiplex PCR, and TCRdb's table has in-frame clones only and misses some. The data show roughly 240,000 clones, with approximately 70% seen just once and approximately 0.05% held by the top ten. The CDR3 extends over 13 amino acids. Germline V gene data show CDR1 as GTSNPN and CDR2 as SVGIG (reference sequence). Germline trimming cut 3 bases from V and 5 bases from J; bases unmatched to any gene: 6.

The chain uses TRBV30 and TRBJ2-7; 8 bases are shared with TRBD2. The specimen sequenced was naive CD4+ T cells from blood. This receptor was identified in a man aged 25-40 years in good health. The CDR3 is CAWRAAGDNEQYF. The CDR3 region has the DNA TGTGCCTGGAGGGCAGCGGGAGATAACGAGCAGTACTTC. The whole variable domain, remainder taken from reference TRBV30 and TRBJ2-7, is SQTIHQWPATLVQPVGSPLSLECTVEGTSNPNLYWYRQAAGRGLQLLFYSVGIGQISSEVPQNLSASRPQDRQFILSSKKLLLSDSGFYLCAWRAAGDNEQYFGPGTRLTVT.